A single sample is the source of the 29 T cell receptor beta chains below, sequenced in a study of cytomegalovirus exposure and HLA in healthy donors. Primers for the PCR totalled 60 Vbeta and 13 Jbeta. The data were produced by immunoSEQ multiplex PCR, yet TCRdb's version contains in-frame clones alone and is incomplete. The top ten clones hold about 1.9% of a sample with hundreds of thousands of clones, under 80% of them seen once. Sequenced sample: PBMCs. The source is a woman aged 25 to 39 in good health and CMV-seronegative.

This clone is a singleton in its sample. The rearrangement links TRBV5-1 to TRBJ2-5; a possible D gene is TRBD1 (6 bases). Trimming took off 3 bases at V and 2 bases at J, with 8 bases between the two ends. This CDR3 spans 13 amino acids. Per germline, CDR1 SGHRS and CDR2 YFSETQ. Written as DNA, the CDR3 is TGCGCCAGCAGCTGGGACACTCAAGAGACCCAGTACTTC. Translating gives CASSWDTQETQYF.

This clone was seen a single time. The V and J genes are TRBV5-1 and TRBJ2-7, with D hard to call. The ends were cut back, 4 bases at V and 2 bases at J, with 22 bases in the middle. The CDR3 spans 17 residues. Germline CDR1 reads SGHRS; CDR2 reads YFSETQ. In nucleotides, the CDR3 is TGCGCCAGCAGCACCATCCAACGCGGAGCTATCACCTACGAGCAGTACTTC. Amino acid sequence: CASSTIQRGAITYEQYF.

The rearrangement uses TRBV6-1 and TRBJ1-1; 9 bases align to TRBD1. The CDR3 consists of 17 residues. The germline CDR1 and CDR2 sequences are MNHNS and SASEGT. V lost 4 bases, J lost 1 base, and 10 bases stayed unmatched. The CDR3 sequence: CASSGVRTGETNTEAFF. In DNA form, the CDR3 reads TGTGCCAGCAGTGGGGTTCGGACAGGGGAAACGAACACTGAAGCTTTCTTT.

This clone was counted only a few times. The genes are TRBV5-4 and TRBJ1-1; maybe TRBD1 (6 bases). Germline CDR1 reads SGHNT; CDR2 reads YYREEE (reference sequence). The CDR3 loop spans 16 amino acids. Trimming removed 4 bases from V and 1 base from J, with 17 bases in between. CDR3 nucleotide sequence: TGTGCCAGCAGCAGTGGACAGCCGGTGTGGAACACTGAAGCTTTCTTT. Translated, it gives CASSSGQPVWNTEAFF.

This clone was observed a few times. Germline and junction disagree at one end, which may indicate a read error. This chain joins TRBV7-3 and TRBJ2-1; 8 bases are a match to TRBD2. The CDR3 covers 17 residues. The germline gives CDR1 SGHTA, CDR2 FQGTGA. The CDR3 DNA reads TGTGACAGCAGCTTGGCGGGGGGCGTTAGCTCCTACAATGAGCAGTTCTTC. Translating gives CDSSLAGGVSSYNEQFF.

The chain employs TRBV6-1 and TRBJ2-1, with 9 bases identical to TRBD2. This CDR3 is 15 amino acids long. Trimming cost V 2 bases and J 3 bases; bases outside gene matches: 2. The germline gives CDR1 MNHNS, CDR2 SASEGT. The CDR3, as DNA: TGTGCCAGCAGTGAAATGCGGGGGGGCTACAATGAGCAGTTCTTC. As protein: CASSEMRGGYNEQFF.

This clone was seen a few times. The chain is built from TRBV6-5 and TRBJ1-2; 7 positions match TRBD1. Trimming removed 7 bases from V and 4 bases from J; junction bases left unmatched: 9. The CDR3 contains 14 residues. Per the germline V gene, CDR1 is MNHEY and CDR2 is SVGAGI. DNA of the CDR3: TGTGCCAGCACCCCGGGGGACAGTACCTATGGCTACACCTTC. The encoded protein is CASTPGDSTYGYTF.

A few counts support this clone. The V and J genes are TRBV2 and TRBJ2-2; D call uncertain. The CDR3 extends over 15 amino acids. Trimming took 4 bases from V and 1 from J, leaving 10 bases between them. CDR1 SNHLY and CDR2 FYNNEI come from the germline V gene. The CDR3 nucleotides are TGTGCCAGCAGTGCCCATCTAGTGAACACCGGGGAGCTGTTTTTT. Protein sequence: CASSAHLVNTGELFF.

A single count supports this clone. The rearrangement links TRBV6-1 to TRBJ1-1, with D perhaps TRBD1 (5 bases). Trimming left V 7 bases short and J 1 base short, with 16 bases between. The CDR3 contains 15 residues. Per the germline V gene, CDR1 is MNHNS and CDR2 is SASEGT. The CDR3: CASNLAGPQNTEAFF. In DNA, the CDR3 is TGTGCCAGCAATCTAGCGGGACCGCAGAACACTGAAGCTTTCTTT.

The CDR3 nucleotides read TGTGCCAGCAGCCGCACAGGGGTAGCAGATACGCAGTATTTT. Residues: CASSRTGVADTQYF. V gene TRBV6-5 combines with J gene TRBJ2-3; TRBD1 matches at 7 bases. J was trimmed by 4 bases and V by 6 bases; bases with no gene match: 7. The CDR3 sequence is 14 residues long. Germline loops: CDR1 MNHEY, CDR2 SVGAGI.

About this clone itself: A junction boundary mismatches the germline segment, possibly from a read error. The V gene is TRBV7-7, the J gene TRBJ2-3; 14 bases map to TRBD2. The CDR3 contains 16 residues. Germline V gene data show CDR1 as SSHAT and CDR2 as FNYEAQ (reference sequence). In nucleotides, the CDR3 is TGTGCTAGCAGCCCGACTAGCGGGAGGGCCACAGATACGCAGTATTTT. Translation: CASSPTSGRATDTQYF.

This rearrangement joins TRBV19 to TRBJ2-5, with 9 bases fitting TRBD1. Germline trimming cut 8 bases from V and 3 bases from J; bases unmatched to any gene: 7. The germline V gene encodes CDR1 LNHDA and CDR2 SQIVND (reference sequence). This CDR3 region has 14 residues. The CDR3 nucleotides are TGTGCCAGTGCCGACAGGGGGTCGGAAGAGACCCAGTACTTC. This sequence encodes CASADRGSEETQYF.

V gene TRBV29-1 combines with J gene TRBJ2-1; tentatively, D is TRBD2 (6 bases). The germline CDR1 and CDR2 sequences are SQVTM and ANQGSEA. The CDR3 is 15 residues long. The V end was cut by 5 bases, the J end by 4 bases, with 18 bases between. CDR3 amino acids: CSVYAPTRTYNEQFF. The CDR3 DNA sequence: TGCAGCGTTTACGCCCCGACTAGAACTTACAATGAGCAGTTCTTC.

The CDR3 DNA follows: TGCGCCAGCAGCGTCGCCGGGACTGGCTCCAATGAGCAGTTCTTC. Its protein product is CASSVAGTGSNEQFF. This chain links TRBV10-1 with TRBJ2-1, with D perhaps TRBD2 (6 bases). CDR1 is WNHNN, CDR2 SYGVQD, per germline (reference sequence). CDR3 length equals 15 residues. V shed 6 bases and J shed 6 bases, with 18 bases lying between them.

This chain's CDR3 is CASGASGLQNYEQYF. The CDR3, as DNA: TGTGCCAGCGGGGCGTCGGGACTTCAAAACTACGAGCAGTACTTC. The chain employs TRBV7-9 and TRBJ2-5; TRBD2 is a possible D gene (6 bases). Near its end, the DNA agrees better with TRBJ2-7, so the J call may be wrong. Germline V CDR1 and CDR2: SEHNR, FQNEAQ (reference sequence). This CDR3 contains 15 residues.

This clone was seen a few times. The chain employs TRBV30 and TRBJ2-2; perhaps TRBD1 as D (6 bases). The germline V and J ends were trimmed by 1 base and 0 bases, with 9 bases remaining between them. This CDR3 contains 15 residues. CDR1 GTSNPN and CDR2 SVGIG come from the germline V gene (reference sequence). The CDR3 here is CAWSEDRTNTGELFF. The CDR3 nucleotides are TGTGCCTGGAGTGAAGACAGGACGAACACCGGGGAGCTGTTTTTT. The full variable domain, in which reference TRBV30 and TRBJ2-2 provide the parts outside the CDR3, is SQTIHQWPATLVQPVGSPLSLECTVEGTSNPNLYWYRQAAGRGLQLLFYSVGIGQISSEVPQNLSASRPQDRQFILSSKKLLLSDSGFYLCAWSEDRTNTGELFFGEGSRLTVL.

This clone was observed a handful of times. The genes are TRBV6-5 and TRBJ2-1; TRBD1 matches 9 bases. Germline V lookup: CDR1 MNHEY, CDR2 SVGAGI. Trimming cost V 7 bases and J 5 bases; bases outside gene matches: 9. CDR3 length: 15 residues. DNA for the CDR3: TGTGCCAGCACCCTCGGGACAGGGATCCACAATGAGCAGTTCTTC. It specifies CASTLGTGIHNEQFF.

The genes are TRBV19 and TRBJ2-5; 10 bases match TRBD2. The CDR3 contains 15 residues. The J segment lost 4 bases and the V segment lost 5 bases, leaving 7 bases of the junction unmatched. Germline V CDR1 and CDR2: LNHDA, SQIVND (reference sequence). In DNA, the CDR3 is TGTGCCAGTAGTCGGTCTAGCGGGGGCCCAGAGACCCAGTACTTC. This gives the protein CASSRSSGGPETQYF. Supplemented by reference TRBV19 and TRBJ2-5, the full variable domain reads DGGITQSPKYLFRKEGQNVTLSCEQNLNHDAMYWYRQDPGQGLRLIYYSQIVNDFQKGDIAEGYSVSREKKESFPLTVTSAQKNPTAFYLCASSRSSGGPETQYFGPGTRLLVL.

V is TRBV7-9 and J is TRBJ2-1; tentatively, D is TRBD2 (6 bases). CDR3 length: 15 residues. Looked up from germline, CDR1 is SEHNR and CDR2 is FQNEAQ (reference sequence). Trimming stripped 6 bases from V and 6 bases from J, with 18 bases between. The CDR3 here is CASRFKLADFNEQFF. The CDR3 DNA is TGTGCCAGCAGATTCAAACTAGCTGATTTCAATGAGCAGTTCTTC.

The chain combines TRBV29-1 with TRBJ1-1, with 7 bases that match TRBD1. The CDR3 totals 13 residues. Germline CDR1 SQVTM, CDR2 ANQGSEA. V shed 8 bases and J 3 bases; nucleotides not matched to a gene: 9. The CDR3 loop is CSFQDRADTEAFF. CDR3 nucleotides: TGCAGCTTTCAAGACAGGGCGGACACTGAAGCTTTCTTT.

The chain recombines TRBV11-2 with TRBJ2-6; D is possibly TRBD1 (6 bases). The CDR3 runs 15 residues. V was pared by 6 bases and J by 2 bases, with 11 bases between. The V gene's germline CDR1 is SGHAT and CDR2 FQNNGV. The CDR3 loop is CASSLRDTGANVLTF. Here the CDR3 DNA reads TGTGCCAGCAGTCTCCGGGACACTGGGGCCAACGTCCTGACTTTC.

The CDR3 coding sequence is TGTGCCTGGAGGGGTAGCGGGGGACTAGCCAAAAACATTCAGTACTTC. Protein: CAWRGSGGLAKNIQYF. The chain joins TRBV30 to TRBJ2-4; 9 bases align to TRBD2. From germline, CDR1 is GTSNPN and CDR2 SVGIG (reference sequence). The V gene end was trimmed by 3 bases and the J gene end by 0 bases; junction bases not matched to a gene: 6. The CDR3 covers 16 residues.

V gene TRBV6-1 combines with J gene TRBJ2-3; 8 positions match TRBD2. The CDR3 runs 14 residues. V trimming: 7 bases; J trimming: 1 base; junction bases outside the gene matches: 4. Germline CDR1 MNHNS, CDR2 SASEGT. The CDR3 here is CASKILAGTDTQYF. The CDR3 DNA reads TGTGCCAGCAAGATACTAGCGGGCACAGATACGCAGTATTTT.

The CDR3 sequence is CASSATPSSTQYF. In nucleotides, the CDR3 is TGTGCCAGCAGCGCCACTCCTAGCTCTACGCAGTATTTT. V is TRBV2 and J is TRBJ2-3, with D possibly matching TRBD2 (5 bases). Trimming shortened V by 6 bases and J by 8 bases, and 15 bases separated the two germline ends. Per the germline V gene, CDR1 is SNHLY and CDR2 is FYNNEI. The CDR3 has 13 residues.

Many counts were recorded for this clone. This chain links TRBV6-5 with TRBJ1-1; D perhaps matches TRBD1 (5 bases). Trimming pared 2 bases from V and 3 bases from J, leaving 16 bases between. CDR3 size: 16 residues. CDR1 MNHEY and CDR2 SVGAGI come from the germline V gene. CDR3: CASSYPGLGGDTEAFF. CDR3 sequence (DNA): TGTGCCAGCAGTTACCCGGGGCTCGGAGGGGACACTGAAGCTTTCTTT.

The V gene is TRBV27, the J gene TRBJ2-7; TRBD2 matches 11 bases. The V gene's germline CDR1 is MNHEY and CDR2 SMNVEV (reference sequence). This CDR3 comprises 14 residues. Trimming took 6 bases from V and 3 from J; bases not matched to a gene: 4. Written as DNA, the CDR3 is TGTGCCAGCAGCCTCCTAGCGGGAGGCTACGAGCAGTACTTC. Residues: CASSLLAGGYEQYF.

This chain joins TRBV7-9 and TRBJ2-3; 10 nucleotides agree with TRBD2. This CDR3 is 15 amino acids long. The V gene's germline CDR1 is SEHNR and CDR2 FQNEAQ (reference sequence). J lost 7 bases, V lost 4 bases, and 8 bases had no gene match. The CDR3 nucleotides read TGTGCCAGCAGCTCCGAGCGGGAGGGCCTAAATACGCAGTATTTT. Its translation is CASSSEREGLNTQYF.

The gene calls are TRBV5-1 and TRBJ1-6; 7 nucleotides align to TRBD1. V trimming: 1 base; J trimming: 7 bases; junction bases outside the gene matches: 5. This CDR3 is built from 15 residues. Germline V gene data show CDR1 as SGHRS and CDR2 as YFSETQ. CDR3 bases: TGCGCCAGCAGCTTGTCTGGGACAGTAAATTCACCCCTCCACTTT. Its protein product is CASSLSGTVNSPLHF.

The CDR3 coding sequence is TGCGCCAGCAGGCCACCCCTCGGGGGACAGGGAAGCTACGAGCAGTACTTC. Its translation: CASRPPLGGQGSYEQYF. The rearrangement joins TRBV10-2 to TRBJ2-7, with 9 bases matching TRBD1. Germline V lookup: CDR1 WSHSY, CDR2 SAAADI. V trimming: 6 bases; J trimming: 3 bases; junction bases outside the gene matches: 15. This CDR3 is 17 amino acids long.